The text below deals with one T cell receptor (beta chain). The data were taken from a study of long-term antiretroviral therapy in people with HIV. At survey level, the immunoSEQ assay was run in its v3.0 version. TCRdb keeps only in-frame clones here, not all; method: immunoSEQ multiplex PCR. In the table there are approximately 30,000 clones, over 75% of which are singletons. The CDR3 loop spans 17 amino acids. Unmatched junction bases numbered 9, after V lost 5 bases and J lost 1 base. CDR1 is SNHLY, CDR2 FYNNEI, per germline. This clonotype originated in a man aged 35 to 55 with HIV. The sample in question was unsorted PBMCs, obtained 3 years after starting antiretroviral therapy. J is TRBJ2-5 and V is TRBV2; 11 bases fit TRBD2. The CDR3 spells CASSFMPSGGIQETQYF. CDR3 nucleotide sequence: TGTGCCAGCAGTTTTATGCCTAGCGGGGGGATCCAAGAGACCCAGTACTTC. Looking up the rest from reference TRBV2 and TRBJ2-5 gives the full variable domain: EPEVTQTPSHQVTQMGQEVILRCVPISNHLYFYWYRQILGQKVEFLVSFYNNEISEKSEIFDDQFSVERPDGSNFTLKIRSTKLEDSAMYFCASSFMPSGGIQETQYFGPGTRLLVL.